Listed here are 32 T cell receptor beta chains from one sample, sequenced in a study of technical replicates of blood from several donors. Using immunoSEQ multiplex PCR, the repertoire was profiled, and TCRdb retains in-frame clones only, with some absent. The repertoire includes 65,000 to 90,000 clones, 95% to 99% of them detected once, and around 0.22% sits in the top ten. The sequencing sample was made of T cells isolated from PBMCs. The receptors shown here come from a human donor in good health.

The chain employs TRBV28 and TRBJ2-1, with a possible D match to TRBD2 (6 bases). Trimming removed 5 bases from V and 1 base from J, with 18 bases in between. Germline V CDR1 and CDR2: MDHEN, SYDVKM. CDR3 size: 17 residues. The CDR3 region has the DNA TGTGCCAGCAGTCCTGGGGGACTGGACCCTTCCTACAATGAGCAGTTCTTC. Translating it yields CASSPGGLDPSYNEQFF.

The V gene is TRBV29-1, the J gene TRBJ2-1; D uncertain. Per germline, CDR1 SQVTM and CDR2 ANQGSEA. V dropped 2 bases and J dropped 7 bases, with 9 bases sitting between them. The length of the CDR3 is 12 residues. The CDR3 sequence is CSVEPRMNEQFF. The CDR3, as DNA: TGCAGCGTTGAACCGAGGATGAATGAGCAGTTCTTC.

In the case of this clone: The germline gene is not matched at one end of the junction; a read error may be the cause. The rearrangement links TRBV7-7 to TRBJ2-7; D is possibly TRBD2 (5 bases). Germline V lookup: CDR1 SSHAT, CDR2 FNYEAQ (reference sequence). CDR3 size: 14 residues. The DNA of the CDR3 is TGTGCTAGCAGCTTAGAGTCGGGGTCCTACGAGCAGTACTTC. Its translation: CASSLESGSYEQYF.

The chain is built from TRBV5-6 and TRBJ1-2; D call uncertain. The CDR3 runs to 12 residues. V lost 7 bases and J lost 4, with 11 bases in between. Germline CDR1 reads SGHDT; CDR2 reads YYEEEE. Here the CDR3 reads CASVSGVYGYTF. Written as DNA, the CDR3 is TGTGCCAGCGTTTCCGGGGTCTATGGCTACACCTTC.

The chain recombines TRBV7-9 with TRBJ1-5; TRBD1 is a possible D gene (6 bases). The CDR3 covers 18 residues. Germline V gives CDR1 SEHNR, CDR2 FQNEAQ (reference sequence). V lost 0 bases and J lost 1, with 16 bases in between. Written as DNA, the CDR3 is TGTGCCAGCAGCTTAGCGGGGCGCAGGGGTATAAGCAATCAGCCCCAGCATTTT. Residues: CASSLAGRRGISNQPQHF. Supplemented by reference TRBV7-9 and TRBJ1-5, the full variable domain reads DTGVSQNPRHKITKRGQNVTFRCDPISEHNRLYWYRQTLGQGPEFLTYFQNEAQLEKSRLLSDRFSAERPKGSFSTLEIQRTEQGDSAMYLCASSLAGRRGISNQPQHFGDGTRLSIL.

The chain links TRBV18 to TRBJ2-1, with D perhaps matching TRBD2 (6 bases). The CDR3 covers 13 residues. The germline gives CDR1 KGHSH, CDR2 LQKENI. Trimming stripped 3 bases from V and 6 bases from J, with 9 bases between. The CDR3 region has the DNA TGTGCCAGCTCACCGCAGACTAGCAATGAGCAGTTCTTC. Translated, it gives CASSPQTSNEQFF.

The chain is built from TRBV13 and TRBJ2-2, with TRBD1 identical over 8 bases. The V gene's germline CDR1 is PRHDT and CDR2 FYEKMQ (reference sequence). The V gene end was trimmed by 5 bases and the J gene end by 2 bases; junction bases not matched to a gene: 7. The CDR3 loop spans 16 amino acids. The CDR3 coding sequence is TGTGCCAGCAGCGATCAGGGGGCTCGTAACACCGGGGAGCTGTTTTTT. This sequence encodes CASSDQGARNTGELFF.

The table lists this clone with a count of one. The V call is TRBV10-3, the J call TRBJ2-2; possibly TRBD1 for D (6 bases). Deletions cut 5 bases from V and 2 bases from J, with 9 bases between. This CDR3 region has 14 residues. Germline V gene lookup returns CDR1 ENHRY and CDR2 SYGVKD. The CDR3 nucleotides read TGTGCCATCAGTCCCGGGACAAACACCGGGGAGCTGTTTTTT. This translates into CAISPGTNTGELFF.

V is TRBV10-3 and J is TRBJ2-2; 7 bases agree with TRBD1. This CDR3 is built from 14 residues. CDR1 is ENHRY, CDR2 SYGVKD, per germline. J was trimmed by 3 bases and V by 2 bases; bases with no gene match: 0. CDR3 nucleotides: TGTGCCATCAGTGAGGACAGGGACACCGGGGAGCTGTTTTTT. Translating it yields CAISEDRDTGELFF.

The rearrangement joins TRBV2 to TRBJ2-3; D gene uncertain. Per the germline V gene, CDR1 is SNHLY and CDR2 is FYNNEI. The CDR3 runs 13 residues. The germline V and J ends were trimmed by 5 bases and 3 bases, with 9 bases remaining between them. CDR3 region: CASSYIITDTQYF. The CDR3 DNA follows: TGTGCCAGCAGTTATATAATAACAGATACGCAGTATTTT. The whole variable domain, filled in from reference TRBV2 and TRBJ2-3, reads EPEVTQTPSHQVTQMGQEVILRCVPISNHLYFYWYRQILGQKVEFLVSFYNNEISEKSEIFDDQFSVERPDGSNFTLKIRSTKLEDSAMYFCASSYIITDTQYFGPGTRLTVL.

V gene TRBV27 combines with J gene TRBJ1-1; D is possibly TRBD1 (6 bases). The CDR3 runs 14 residues. Germline V gives CDR1 MNHEY, CDR2 SMNVEV (reference sequence). V lost 5 bases to trimming and J lost 4 bases, with 14 bases between them. The CDR3 reads CASSMGARSTEAFF. For the CDR3, the DNA is TGTGCCAGCAGTATGGGGGCCCGGAGCACTGAAGCTTTCTTT.

The genes are TRBV25-1 and TRBJ1-4, with 10 bases fitting TRBD1. The CDR3 has 18 residues. Unmatched junction bases numbered 9, after V lost 5 bases and J lost 0 bases. CDR1 is MGHDK and CDR2 is SYGVNS in the germline V gene. In DNA form, the CDR3 reads TGTGCCAGCAGTTTCGGACAGGGGGAAGAGGCAACTAATGAAAAACTGTTTTTT. Protein sequence: CASSFGQGEEATNEKLFF.

CDR3 coding DNA: TGTGCCAGCTCACTAGACACCGGGACAGAAGCTTTCTTT. The encoded protein is CASSLDTGTEAFF. J is TRBJ1-1 and V is TRBV18, with a possible D match to TRBD1 (6 bases). Germline V gene lookup returns CDR1 KGHSH and CDR2 LQKENI. The CDR3 has 13 amino acids. V was trimmed by 4 bases and J by 8 bases, leaving 14 bases between them.

This clone was recorded once. The chain has TRBV28 and TRBJ1-5; D possibly corresponds to TRBD1 (6 bases). Trimming pared 7 bases from V and 5 bases from J, leaving 15 bases between. The CDR3 covers 14 residues. Germline V gene sequence: CDR1 MDHEN, CDR2 SYDVKM. The CDR3 reads CASMGGGRDQPQHF. In DNA, the CDR3 is TGTGCCAGCATGGGAGGGGGACGCGATCAGCCCCAGCATTTT. Looking up the rest from reference TRBV28 and TRBJ1-5 gives the full variable domain: DVKVTQSSRYLVKRTGEKVFLECVQDMDHENMFWYRQDPGLGLRLIYFSYDVKMKEKGDIPEGYSVSREKKERFSLILESASTNQTSMYLCASMGGGRDQPQHFGDGTRLSIL.

J is TRBJ2-5 and V is TRBV19; perhaps TRBD1 as D (6 bases). This CDR3 contains 13 residues. V lost 3 bases and J lost 5, with 10 bases in between. Germline values: CDR1 LNHDA, CDR2 SQIVND (reference sequence). The CDR3 DNA reads as TGTGCCAGTAGTATTGGGGGCTTTGAGACCCAGTACTTC. Protein: CASSIGGFETQYF.

The V gene is TRBV19, the J gene TRBJ2-1, with D maybe TRBD1 (5 bases). The CDR3 runs to 15 residues. Germline V gives CDR1 LNHDA, CDR2 SQIVND (reference sequence). The ends were cut back, 5 bases at V and 4 bases at J, with 15 bases in the middle. The CDR3 sequence is CASSLDKFSYNEQFF. DNA of the CDR3: TGTGCCAGTAGTTTGGACAAATTCTCTTACAATGAGCAGTTCTTC.

The chain employs TRBV6-1 and TRBJ1-4; TRBD1 might be the D (6 bases). Trimming removed 0 bases at V and 8 bases at J, with 16 bases between. CDR1 is MNHNS and CDR2 is SASEGT in the germline V gene. The CDR3 totals 16 residues. Written as DNA, the CDR3 is TGTGCCAGCAGTGAAGCGCCGGTTAGGGGGAAGGAAAAACTGTTTTTT. Translation gives CASSEAPVRGKEKLFF.

J is TRBJ2-6 and V is TRBV5-8, with D perhaps TRBD1 (6 bases). The germline gives CDR1 SGHTS, CDR2 YDEGEE. The CDR3 contains 16 residues. Between the trimmed V and J ends, which lost 3 bases and 4 bases, there was a span of 14 bases. The CDR3 spells CASSSYRASGANVLTF. Written as DNA, the CDR3 is TGTGCCAGCAGCTCCTACAGGGCTTCCGGGGCCAACGTCCTGACTTTC.

The chain is built from TRBV11-2 and TRBJ2-7, with TRBD1 matching over 8 bases. V dropped 5 bases and J dropped 6; count of bases not matched to a gene: 3. The CDR3 has 12 residues. Germline V lookup: CDR1 SGHAT, CDR2 FQNNGV. The CDR3 is CASSLDRVEQYF. CDR3 DNA: TGTGCCAGCAGCCTGGACAGGGTCGAGCAGTACTTC. Variable domain in full (rest from reference TRBV11-2 and TRBJ2-7): EAGVAQSPRYKIIEKRQSVAFWCNPISGHATLYWYQQILGQGPKLLIQFQNNGVVDDSQLPKDRFSAERLKGVDSTLKIQPAKLEDSAVYLCASSLDRVEQYFGPGTRLTVT.

This chain links TRBV4-2 with TRBJ2-1; 11 bases agree with TRBD2. This CDR3 has 16 amino acids. J was trimmed by 4 bases and V by 5 bases; bases with no gene match: 7. Germline CDR1 and CDR2: LGHNA and YNFKEQ. CDR3 coding DNA: TGTGCCAGCAGCTCAGGGACTAGCGGCAATTACAATGAGCAGTTCTTC. Encoded protein: CASSSGTSGNYNEQFF.

This chain uses TRBV7-3 with TRBJ2-2; 10 nucleotides align to TRBD2. The germline V gene encodes CDR1 SGHTA and CDR2 FQGTGA. The CDR3 spans 18 residues. Germline trimming cut 1 base from V and 5 bases from J; bases unmatched to any gene: 10. The CDR3 coding sequence is TGTGCCAGCAGCTTAAATCCCCTAGCGGGAGTAACGACCGGGGAGCTGTTTTTT. Its translation: CASSLNPLAGVTTGELFF. Complete variable domain (other parts from reference TRBV7-3 and TRBJ2-2): GAGVSQTPSNKVTEKGKYVELRCDPISGHTALYWYRQSLGQGPEFLIYFQGTGAADDSGLPNDRFFAVRPEGSVSTLKIQRTERGDSAVYLCASSLNPLAGVTTGELFFGEGSRLTVL.

The chain joins TRBV28 to TRBJ2-3; 8 nucleotides align to TRBD2. Losses at the gene ends were 6 bases for V and 6 bases for J; bases not matched to a gene: 8. CDR1 is MDHEN, CDR2 SYDVKM, per germline. This CDR3 has 14 amino acids. CDR3 DNA: TGTGCCAGCAGGGAGGAGCGGGAGTTGGATACGCAGTATTTT. Translated: CASREERELDTQYF.

The J gene is TRBJ2-3, the V gene TRBV2; 8 bases are a match to TRBD1. V shed 4 bases, J shed 5 bases, and the junction held 2 bases outside the gene matches. From germline, CDR1 is SNHLY and CDR2 FYNNEI. There are 13 residues in the CDR3. Here the CDR3 DNA reads TGTGCCAGCAGTGTCGACAGGGGAGATACGCAGTATTTT. Amino acids: CASSVDRGDTQYF.

The chain uses TRBV27 and TRBJ2-7; TRBD1 matches at 9 bases. The CDR3 is 14 residues long. CDR1 MNHEY and CDR2 SMNVEV come from the germline V gene (reference sequence). Trimming at V came to 3 bases and at J to 5 bases, leaving 5 bases not matched to a gene. The chain's CDR3 is CASSLGRQGDEQYF. The CDR3 DNA follows: TGTGCCAGCAGTTTGGGGAGACAGGGGGACGAGCAGTACTTC.

The J gene is TRBJ1-2, the V gene TRBV6-1; 7 bases line up with TRBD1. Germline V CDR1 and CDR2: MNHNS, SASEGT. The CDR3 is 15 residues long. J was trimmed by 3 bases and V by 9 bases; bases with no gene match: 13. The CDR3 region is CASTRTGRPDYGYTF. CDR3 DNA sequence: TGTGCCAGTACCCGGACAGGACGCCCCGACTATGGCTACACCTTC.

The chain joins TRBV6-5 to TRBJ1-5, with a tentative D call TRBD1 (6 bases). The CDR3 totals 14 residues. V lost 7 bases and J 3 bases, leaving 13 bases between the germline ends. Per germline, CDR1 MNHEY and CDR2 SVGAGI. The CDR3 DNA follows: TGTGCCAGCACTCGAGCAGGGGCCAATCAGCCCCAGCATTTT. Protein: CASTRAGANQPQHF.

The CDR3 here is CASSRLQGLNTEAFF. CDR3 sequence (DNA): TGTGCCAGCTCACGACTACAGGGGTTGAACACTGAAGCTTTCTTT. The chain couples TRBV18 to TRBJ1-1, with 7 bases lining up with TRBD1. Germline CDR1 reads KGHSH; CDR2 reads LQKENI. V lost 4 bases to trimming and J lost 0 bases; unmatched junction nucleotides: 5. CDR3 length equals 15 residues. Full variable domain (remainder filled in from reference TRBV18 and TRBJ1-1): NAGVMQNPRHLVRRRGQEARLRCSPMKGHSHVYWYRQLPEEGLKFMVYLQKENIIDESGMPKERFSAEFPKEGPSILRIQQVVRGDSAAYFCASSRLQGLNTEAFFGQGTRLTVV.

The gene calls are TRBV19 and TRBJ2-7; possible D gene TRBD1, 6 bases. The germline V and J ends were trimmed by 2 bases and 5 bases, with 10 bases remaining between them. Germline CDR1 is LNHDA and CDR2 is SQIVND (reference sequence). The length of the CDR3 is 13 residues. The CDR3 coding sequence is TGTGCCAGTAGTATACTTTCAGGGGACGAGCAGTACTTC. Its translation: CASSILSGDEQYF.

This chain uses TRBV7-3 with TRBJ2-1, with 13 bases lining up with TRBD2. The ends lost 4 bases at V and 12 bases at J; junction bases unmatched: 3. The CDR3 consists of 13 residues. The germline V gene encodes CDR1 SGHTA and CDR2 FQGTGA. The CDR3: CASSSGTSGMQFF. CDR3 in DNA: TGTGCCAGCAGCTCCGGGACTAGCGGGATGCAGTTCTTC.

The rearrangement links TRBV6-5 to TRBJ1-2; TRBD1 matches 11 bases. CDR1 is MNHEY, CDR2 SVGAGI, per germline. Trimming took 5 bases from V and 6 from J; bases not matched to a gene: 8. This CDR3 region has 15 residues. CDR3 amino acids: CASSGLMGQGDGYTF. The CDR3 region has the DNA TGTGCCAGCAGTGGACTCATGGGACAGGGGGATGGCTACACCTTC.

This chain links TRBV6-1 with TRBJ2-1; 11 bases are a match to TRBD2. The CDR3 is made up of 15 amino acids. Per the germline V gene, CDR1 is MNHNS and CDR2 is SASEGT. Germline trimming cut 6 bases from V and 9 bases from J; bases unmatched to any gene: 10. CDR3 sequence (DNA): TGTGCCAGCAGCGGGGGTGGGCTAGCGGGAGGTGAGCAGTTCTTC. Translating gives CASSGGGLAGGEQFF.

V usage is TRBV5-5 and J usage is TRBJ2-5, with 8 nucleotides matching TRBD1. Germline CDR1 SGHKS, CDR2 YYEKEE (reference sequence). The ends lost 2 bases at V and 1 base at J; junction bases unmatched: 7. The CDR3 runs 16 residues. The CDR3 region is CASSFMFGQGQETQYF. In DNA form, the CDR3 reads TGTGCCAGCAGCTTTATGTTCGGACAGGGCCAAGAGACCCAGTACTTC.